The next 18 T cell receptor beta chains were all read from a single sample in a study of shared clonotypes between healthy human individuals. The table came from immunoSEQ multiplex PCR; TCRdb's copy has only in-frame clones and leaves some out. Of approximately 500,000 clones in the sample, 65% to 85% were seen once. The material sequenced was PBMCs. These receptors were obtained from a woman aged 40 to 50 in good health. Some clones in this sample may be carry-over from other donors' samples.

About this clone itself: One base away lies a much larger clone, so this may be a sequencing read error. The rearrangement links TRBV7-2 to TRBJ2-2; 7 bases map to TRBD2. The CDR3 consists of 19 residues. Trimming removed 2 bases from V and 6 bases from J; junction bases left unmatched: 18. Germline assignment: CDR1 SGHTA and CDR2 FQGNSA. The CDR3 here is CASSLIDLGDGRSPGELFF. Here the CDR3 DNA reads TGTGCCAGCAGCTTAATCGATCTCGGGGACGGGAGGTCACCCGGGGAGCTGTTTTTT. Filled out from reference TRBV7-2 and TRBJ2-2, the complete variable domain reads GAGVSQSPSNKVTEKGKDVELRCDPISGHTALYWYRQSLGQGLEFLIYFQGNSAPDKSGLPSDRFSAERTGGSVSTLTIQRTQQEDSAVYLCASSLIDLGDGRSPGELFFGEGSRLTVL.

This clone was observed a few times. The chain is built from TRBV2 and TRBJ2-2, with 8 bases matching TRBD1. The CDR3 is made up of 14 amino acids. The V and J ends lost 7 bases and 1 base, in that order; junction bases with no gene match: 2. Germline V gene data show CDR1 as SNHLY and CDR2 as FYNNEI. CDR3 loop: CASIGQGNTGELFF. DNA for the CDR3: TGTGCCAGCATCGGACAGGGGAACACCGGGGAGCTGTTTTTT.

In this sample, this clone turned up many times. The gene calls are TRBV6-6 and TRBJ2-3, with D perhaps TRBD1 (6 bases). Looked up from germline, CDR1 is MNHNY and CDR2 is SVGAGI (reference sequence). This CDR3 spans 16 amino acids. With 2 bases removed from V and 0 bases from J, the gap between germline ends came to 12 bases. This CDR3 reads CASSYNTGWSTDTQYF. The CDR3 region has the DNA TGTGCCAGCAGTTACAACACAGGGTGGAGCACAGATACGCAGTATTTT.

The genes are TRBV25-1 and TRBJ1-1; 11 nucleotides match TRBD1. The CDR3 has 15 residues. Germline loops: CDR1 MGHDK, CDR2 SYGVNS. V trimming: 4 bases; J trimming: 5 bases; junction bases outside the gene matches: 6. The CDR3 DNA is TGTGCCAGCAGTGCGGACAGGGGGCCAAGGACTGAAGCTTTCTTT. Amino acid sequence: CASSADRGPRTEAFF.

The chain is built from TRBV9 and TRBJ2-1, with 10 bases identical to TRBD2. The CDR3 covers 16 residues. V was clipped by 0 bases and J by 4 bases; unmatched bases: 4. Germline V gene lookup returns CDR1 SGDLS and CDR2 YYNGEE. The CDR3 sequence is CASSVVGTSDYNEQFF. The CDR3 coding sequence is TGTGCCAGCAGCGTAGTTGGGACTAGCGATTACAATGAGCAGTTCTTC. The variable domain in full, completed from reference TRBV9 and TRBJ2-1, reads DSGVTQTPKHLITATGQRVTLRCSPRSGDLSVYWYQQSLDQGLQFLIQYYNGEERAKGNILERFSAQQFPDLHSELNLSSLELGDSALYFCASSVVGTSDYNEQFFGPGTRLTVL.

On this clone itself: Compared with germline, one end of the junction differs, possibly owing to a read error. The chain links TRBV28 to TRBJ1-2, with D perhaps matching TRBD1 (6 bases). Per germline, CDR1 MDHEN and CDR2 SYDVKM. The CDR3 is 13 residues long. The CDR3 sequence is CASSPTDSRPVHF. CDR3 in DNA: TGTGCCAGCAGCCCCACGGACAGCCGGCCTGTACACTTC.

The rearrangement links TRBV30 to TRBJ1-5; TRBD1 might be the D (6 bases). Trimming shortened V by 3 bases and J by 0 bases, and 12 bases separated the two germline ends. The CDR3 contains 15 residues. Germline values: CDR1 GTSNPN, CDR2 SVGIG (reference sequence). For the CDR3, the DNA is TGTGCCTGGAGAGCCGGACAGTATAGCAATCAGCCCCAGCATTTT. It codes for CAWRAGQYSNQPQHF.

This chain links TRBV2 with TRBJ1-1; 7 positions match TRBD1. Unmatched junction bases numbered 10, after V lost 5 bases and J lost 7 bases. This CDR3 contains 14 residues. The germline V gene encodes CDR1 SNHLY and CDR2 FYNNEI. The CDR3 loop is CASSSNRGFSEAFF. The CDR3, as DNA: TGTGCCAGCAGTTCCAACAGGGGATTCAGTGAAGCTTTCTTT.

V and J are TRBV25-1 and TRBJ2-1, with TRBD2 matching 10 bases. The V and J ends lost 2 bases and 0 bases, in that order; junction bases with no gene match: 4. Per the germline V gene, CDR1 is MGHDK and CDR2 is SYGVNS. The CDR3 length is 17 residues. The chain's CDR3 is CASSEPGLADSYNEQFF. Written as DNA, the CDR3 is TGTGCCAGCAGTGAACCTGGACTAGCGGACTCCTACAATGAGCAGTTCTTC.

Turning to this clone: This likely came from a read error, as a far larger clone is one base away. The V and J genes are TRBV6-5 and TRBJ1-5; the D is unclear. The CDR3 is made up of 13 amino acids. Germline V CDR1 and CDR2: MNHEY, SVGAGI. The CDR3 here is CAGSRVSNQPQHF. CDR3 DNA sequence: TGTGCCGGCAGCAGAGTTAGCAATCAGCCCCAGCATTTT.

Only one count was recorded for this clone. CDR3 sequence reads: CASSPRRQVSNEKLFF. The CDR3 DNA follows: TGTGCCAGTAGTCCAAGGAGACAGGTCTCTAATGAAAAACTGTTTTTT. V usage is TRBV19 and J usage is TRBJ1-4; TRBD1 might be the D (6 bases). V was trimmed by 5 bases and J by 3 bases, leaving 16 bases between them. Germline values: CDR1 LNHDA, CDR2 SQIVND (reference sequence). This CDR3 is built from 16 residues.

The chain couples TRBV6-5 to TRBJ1-4; the D is unclear. The CDR3 totals 14 residues. The V end was cut by 8 bases, the J end by 6 bases, with 16 bases between. CDR1 and CDR2 from the germline V gene are MNHEY and SVGAGI. CDR3 DNA: TGTGCCAGCTACAGTAGCCAGACGTATGAAAAACTGTTTTTT. Amino acids: CASYSSQTYEKLFF.

About this clone itself: Other nucleotide sequences in the sample specify the same CDR3. The rearrangement joins TRBV2 to TRBJ2-7; 8 positions agree with TRBD1. The CDR3 sequence is 13 residues long. Per the germline V gene, CDR1 is SNHLY and CDR2 is FYNNEI. V dropped 6 bases and J dropped 2; count of bases not matched to a gene: 3. Written as DNA, the CDR3 is TGTGCCAGCAGGGGGACAGGTACCTACGAGCAGTACTTC. Translated: CASRGTGTYEQYF.

Turning to this clone: A far larger clone lies a single base away; this is likely a read error. V and J are TRBV30 and TRBJ2-5; D is ambiguous. Per the germline V gene, CDR1 is GTSNPN and CDR2 is SVGIG (reference sequence). This CDR3 is 13 amino acids long. V lost 2 bases to trimming and J lost 13 bases, with 20 bases between them. CDR3 loop: CAWSMPAEQFAYF. CDR3 DNA: TGTGCCTGGAGTATGCCGGCGGAGCAGTTTGCGTACTTC.

CDR3 sequence reads: CASSESYSGNTIYF. As DNA, the CDR3 is TGTGCCAGCAGTGAATCTTACTCTGGAAACACCATATATTTT. The chain carries TRBV25-1 and TRBJ1-3; no clear D gene. The V and J ends lost 1 base and 0 bases respectively, with 4 bases between them. The length of the CDR3 is 14 residues. Germline-derived CDR1 and CDR2 are MGHDK and SYGVNS.

This clone was seen only once. The J gene is TRBJ2-7, the V gene TRBV29-1, with 9 bases aligning to TRBD1. The CDR3 extends over 13 amino acids. Germline assignment: CDR1 SQVTM and CDR2 ANQGSEA. Unmatched junction bases numbered 13, after V lost 7 bases and J lost 9 bases. DNA of the CDR3: TGCAGCGCTACCGGGACAGGGCCTTCGGGGCAGTACTTC. Protein sequence: CSATGTGPSGQYF.

Worth noting for this clone: A far larger clone is one nucleotide away, so this likely arose from a read error. Other DNA sequences in this specimen translate into the identical CDR3. V usage is TRBV7-2 and J usage is TRBJ2-5; TRBD2 matches 9 bases. The DNA end is more similar to TRBJ2-7, so the J call may be wrong. The CDR3 covers 17 residues. CDR1 and CDR2 (germline): SGHTA, FQGNSA. DNA for the CDR3: TGTGCCAGCAGCTTAGTAGCTAGCGGGACCGGTTCCTACGAGCAGTACTTC. This encodes CASSLVASGTGSYEQYF.

The rearrangement links TRBV30 to TRBJ2-3; 7 bases line up with TRBD2. V lost 3 bases, J lost 0 bases, and 6 bases stayed unmatched. The V gene's germline CDR1 is GTSNPN and CDR2 SVGIG (reference sequence). The CDR3 totals 15 residues. CDR3 in amino acids: CAWSELAESTDTQYF. The CDR3 coding sequence is TGTGCCTGGAGCGAGCTAGCGGAAAGCACAGATACGCAGTATTTT.